This T cell receptor beta chain was recovered during a study of blood T cell repertoires in COVID-19. The data were produced by immunoSEQ multiplex PCR, yet TCRdb's version contains in-frame clones alone and is incomplete. The data contain roughly 250,000 clones, approximately 86% of them singletons. Germline V gives CDR1 KGHSH, CDR2 LQKENI. V lost 3 bases and J lost 8, with 7 bases in between. CDR3 length: 11 amino acids. This TCR was recovered from a woman aged 50 to 65 who had recovered from COVID-19. V is TRBV18 and J is TRBJ1-2; D unclear. What was sequenced was PBMCs or T cells enriched from blood (not recorded which). CDR3 bases: TGTGCCAGCTCACCGCTTAGAGGCTACACCTTC. This codes for CASSPLRGYTF. The full variable domain, completed using reference TRBV18 and TRBJ1-2, is NAGVMQNPRHLVRRRGQEARLRCSPMKGHSHVYWYRQLPEEGLKFMVYLQKENIIDESGMPKERFSAEFPKEGPSILRIQQVVRGDSAAYFCASSPLRGYTFGSGTRLTVV.